This TCR beta chain was captured by sequencing in a study of liver allograft versus peripheral blood T cells. Looking at the study overall: A comparison was made between T cell receptor repertoires in transplanted livers and those in recipients' peripheral blood.

Deletions cut 2 bases from V and 0 bases from J, with 11 bases between. CDR3 size: 16 residues. TCRdb analysed the reads with MiXCR anew, one entry per CDR3 protein. The repertoire includes roughly 3,900 distinct CDR3 sequences, 20% to 25% of them detected once, and about 5% sits in the top ten. Study results and limitations: Reportedly, the T cell receptor repertoires inside liver allografts were not the same as those in peripheral blood.

This clonotype rates as medium-sized (0.01 to 0.1%). The antigen remains unidentified. The chain couples TRBV12-3 or TRBV12-4 to TRBJ1-5; D might be TRBD1 (5 bases). The receptor's source is a human patient who had a liver transplant. Some T cells may be provided by the graft donor. The CDR3 region has the DNA TGTGCCAGCAGTTTAAAGGGCCAGGGTAGCAATCAGCCCCAGCATTTT. The encoded protein is CASSLKGQGSNQPQHF.